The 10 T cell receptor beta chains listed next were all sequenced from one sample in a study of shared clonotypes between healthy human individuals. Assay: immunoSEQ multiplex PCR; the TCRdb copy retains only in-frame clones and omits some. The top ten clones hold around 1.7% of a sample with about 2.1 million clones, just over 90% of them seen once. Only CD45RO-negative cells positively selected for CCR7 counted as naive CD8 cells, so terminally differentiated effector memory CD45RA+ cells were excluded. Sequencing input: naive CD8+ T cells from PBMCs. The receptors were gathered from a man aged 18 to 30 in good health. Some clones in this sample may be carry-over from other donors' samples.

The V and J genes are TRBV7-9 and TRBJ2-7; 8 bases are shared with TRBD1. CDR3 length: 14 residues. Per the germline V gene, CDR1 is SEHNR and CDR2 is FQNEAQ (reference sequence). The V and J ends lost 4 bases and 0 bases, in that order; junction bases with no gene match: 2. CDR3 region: CASSSTGVSYEQYF. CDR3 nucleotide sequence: TGTGCCAGCAGCTCGACAGGGGTCTCCTACGAGCAGTACTTC.

CDR3 sequence (DNA): TGTGCCAGCAGCACCCGGGTCCTGTTTTTT. Residues: CASSTRVLFF. The V call is TRBV7-9, the J call TRBJ2-2, with D hard to call. Germline-derived CDR1 and CDR2 are SEHNR and FQNEAQ (reference sequence). This CDR3 is built from 10 residues. The ends were cut back, 5 bases at V and 14 bases at J, with 9 bases in the middle.

CDR3 sequence: CASSYPGQVREQYF. The CDR3 nucleotides are TGTGCCAGCAGTTACCCAGGACAGGTACGAGAGCAGTACTTC. V usage is TRBV6-6 and J usage is TRBJ2-7; 7 positions match TRBD1. This CDR3 region has 14 residues. Trimming took 2 bases from V and 7 from J; bases not matched to a gene: 8. Germline V CDR1 and CDR2: MNHNY, SVGAGI (reference sequence).

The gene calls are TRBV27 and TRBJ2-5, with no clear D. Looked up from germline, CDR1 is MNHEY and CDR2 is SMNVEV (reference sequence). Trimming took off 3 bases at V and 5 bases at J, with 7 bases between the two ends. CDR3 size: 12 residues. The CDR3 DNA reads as TGTGCCAGCAGTTTTATGAGCGAGACCCAGTACTTC. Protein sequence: CASSFMSETQYF.

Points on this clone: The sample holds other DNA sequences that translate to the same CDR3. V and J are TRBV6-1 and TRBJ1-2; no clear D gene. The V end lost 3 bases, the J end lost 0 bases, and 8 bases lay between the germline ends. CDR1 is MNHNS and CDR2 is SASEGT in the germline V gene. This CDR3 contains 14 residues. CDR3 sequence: CASSEILANYGYTF. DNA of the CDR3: TGTGCCAGCAGTGAGATCCTAGCTAACTATGGCTACACCTTC.

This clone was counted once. CDR3 DNA: TGTGCCACCAGCAGAGATAGGGGGGCCAGGAGCTATGGCTACACCTTC. This sequence encodes CATSRDRGARSYGYTF. The chain carries TRBV15 and TRBJ1-2; D might be TRBD1 (6 bases). V lost 0 bases to trimming and J lost 4 bases, with 15 bases between them. The CDR3 has 16 residues. CDR1 and CDR2 (germline): LNHNV, YYDKDF (reference sequence). The complete variable domain, with remaining parts taken from reference TRBV15 and TRBJ1-2, reads DAMVIQNPRYQVTQFGKPVTLSCSQTLNHNVMYWYQQKSSQAPKLLFHYYDKDFNNEADTPDNFQSRRPNTSFCFLDIRSPGLGDTAMYLCATSRDRGARSYGYTFGSGTRLTVV.

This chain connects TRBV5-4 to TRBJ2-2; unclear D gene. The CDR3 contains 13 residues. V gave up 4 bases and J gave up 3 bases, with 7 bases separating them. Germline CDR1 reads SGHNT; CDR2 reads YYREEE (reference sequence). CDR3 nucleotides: TGTGCCAGCAGCCCCACCTACACCGGGGAGCTGTTTTTT. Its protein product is CASSPTYTGELFF.

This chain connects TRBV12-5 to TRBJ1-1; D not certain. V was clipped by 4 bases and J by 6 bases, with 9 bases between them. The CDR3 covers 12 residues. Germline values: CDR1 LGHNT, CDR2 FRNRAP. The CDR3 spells CASGYDGSEAFF. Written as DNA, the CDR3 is TGTGCTAGTGGTTACGACGGCTCTGAAGCTTTCTTT.

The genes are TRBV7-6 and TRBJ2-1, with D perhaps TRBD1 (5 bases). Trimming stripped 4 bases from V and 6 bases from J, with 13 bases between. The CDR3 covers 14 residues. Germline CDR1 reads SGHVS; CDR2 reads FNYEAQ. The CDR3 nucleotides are TGTGCCAGCAGCTCCCGACAGTCGGTCAATGAGCAGTTCTTC. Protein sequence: CASSSRQSVNEQFF.

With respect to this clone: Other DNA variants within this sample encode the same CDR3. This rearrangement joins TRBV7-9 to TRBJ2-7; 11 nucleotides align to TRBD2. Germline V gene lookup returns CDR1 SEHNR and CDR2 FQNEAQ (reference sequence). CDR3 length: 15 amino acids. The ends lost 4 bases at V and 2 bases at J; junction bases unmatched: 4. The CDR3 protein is CASSSRLAGTYEQYF. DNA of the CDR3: TGTGCCAGCAGCTCCCGACTAGCGGGGACCTACGAGCAGTACTTC.